Sequencing of this T cell receptor (beta chain) was carried out in a study of Graves' ophthalmopathy and Graves' hyperthyroidism (dated by TCRdb to the late 2010s). Describing the broader study: Hyperthyroidism was considered stable if no progression to ophthalmopathy occurred within 18 months of follow-up. To tell Graves' ophthalmopathy apart from Graves' hyperthyroidism, and to predict which patients would progress to ophthalmopathy, the study relied on TCR beta repertoire signatures. In total, under 150 blood samples were TCR-sequenced: around 42 ophthalmopathy, 75 hyperthyroidism and about 17 hyperthyroidism-to-ophthalmopathy patients. To explore V-J signatures that distinguish ophthalmopathy from hyperthyroidism, a discovery set of 100 patients was enrolled, made up of roughly 41 with ophthalmopathy and fewer than 60 with stable hyperthyroidism. An independent validation cohort comprised some 19 hyperthyroidism patients and roughly 15 patients who later progressed from hyperthyroidism to ophthalmopathy. In about 6 hyperthyroidism patients, T-cell repertoires of thyroid tissue and blood were compared. Following sample collection, hyperthyroidism patients were given methimazole at a starting dose of 30 mg daily, and ophthalmopathy patients were given high-dose intravenous methylprednisolone. Broad study findings and their caveats: Sample size was not predetermined statistically, and investigators were not blinded to group allocation. In validation, the model predicted ophthalmopathy progression with 70.59% sensitivity and approximately 72% specificity; about a dozen predicted patients were CT-confirmed with GO in a median of about 7.1 months. Most expanded thyroid clonotypes with frequency above 0.001 were also detected in blood, suggesting blood repertoires may reflect the thyroid immune response. The 13-signature model separated ophthalmopathy from stable hyperthyroidism with around 90% sensitivity and about 81% specificity in cross-validation, and 80%/75% in the test set.

TCR beta CDR3 regions were amplified from RNA transcripts for repertoire sequencing. The first round was an RT-PCR using HTBI primers with the Qiagen OneStep RT-PCR kit, and this first round was followed by a second-round multiplex PCR, then size selection and purification. Sequencing of the libraries was carried out on an Illumina HiSeq2000 in paired-end mode with 100 bp reads. The published analysis was carried out like this. SOAPnuke was used to process the reads, removing any read that contained adapters or uncalled bases, had a mean Phred below 15, or lacked an exact match to the constant primer or identifier. High-quality paired reads were merged with COPE v1.2.5. Each unique nucleotide sequence was treated as a clonotype, and MiTCR v1.1 was used to align the clonotypes to the IMGT TRB V, D and J references. The analysis was limited to V-J combinations with a frequency above 0.0001, which together covered 99% to 99.2% of repertoires. For each V-J combination, a TCR clonal expansion and chaos score was defined as the ratio of F50 clonal expansion to chaos observed in the TCRdist matrix. Welch's t-statistics and random forest were used to reduce features to 13 V-J combinations, which were fed into a naive Bayes classifier. The Morisita-Horn index was used to measure how similar the thyroid and blood repertoires were. TCRdb trimmed public reads at Q25 via fastp, called clones via MiXCR and kept in-frame beta chains. Under each unique CDR3 protein, matching rows form one entry showing the most common genes and DNA. For this entry, the V and J calls and clone size follow TCRdb and not the study's own pipeline. Here the sample has around 1.1 million distinct CDR3 sequences; less than 45% occur a single time. The leading ten clones occupy roughly 10% of the sample.

The CDR3 has 15 amino acids, counting the end cysteine and phenylalanine. The entry retains the CDR3 DNA only, 45 bases that are in frame from base 1. Trimming accounts for 4 bases at V and 0 bases at J, while the number of junction bases matched to no gene is 3. CDR1 and CDR2, looked up from the germline V gene, are KGHDR and SFDVKD. Patients with hyperthyroidism were aged 18 to 65 years, had been newly diagnosed, and had a disease duration of less than 2 months. Patients with other autoimmune diseases, uncontrolled infections, pregnancy or lactation were excluded from the study. Diagnosis relied on clinical symptoms, serum thyroxine, TRAb, thyroid ultrasound and orbital computed tomography. Total RNA was extracted with Trizol reagent and quality-checked on an Agilent 2100 Bioanalyzer. Many counts were recorded for this clonotype. Its recognized antigen is unknown. Base qualities are not provided; no much larger clone lies one nucleotide away.

The sequence links TRBV24-1 to TRBJ1-2; 8 nucleotides in the junction match TRBD1. Input material: peripheral blood or thyroid tissue (not recorded which). The clonotype was recovered from an adult man with Graves' hyperthyroidism. CDR3 reads: CATSDTGQANYGYTF. The bases read TGTGCCACCAGTGACACGGGACAGGCTAACTATGGCTACACCTTC.